This entry describes one TCR beta chain. The entry originates in a study of cytomegalovirus exposure and HLA in healthy donors. Primers for the PCR totalled 60 Vbeta and 13 Jbeta. TCRdb's copy holds only in-frame clones and misses some; the assay was immunoSEQ multiplex PCR. The sample lists about 180,000 clones; approximately 81% were seen once. Trimming took 6 bases from V and 0 from J, leaving 11 bases between them. The length of the CDR3 is 15 residues. Germline values: CDR1 SEHNR, CDR2 FQNEAQ (reference sequence). Input material: PBMCs. This TCR was sampled from a woman in her 30s in good health and CMV-seronegative. The V and J genes are TRBV7-9 and TRBJ1-4; D is possibly TRBD1 (5 bases). The CDR3 sequence: CASRRTGSTNEKLFF. In DNA, the CDR3 is TGTGCCAGCAGACGCACAGGCTCAACTAATGAAAAACTGTTTTTT.